The present T cell receptor beta chain was sequenced within a study of T cell repertoires in cytomegalovirus infection. About the research overall: Indicated by public TCR beta signatures were CMV infection and matching HLA type.

CDR3 length: 14 amino acids. The V gene lost 7 bases and the J gene lost 2 bases, with 11 bases spanning the gap. TCRdb re-derived calls from the reads in MiXCR, one entry per CDR3 protein. Counted here are 70,000 to 85,000 distinct CDR3 sequences, around 40% occurring once; the ten biggest clones make up approximately 95%. Regarding the study as a whole: The cumulative frequency of public TCR beta families identified carriers of CMV plus the relevant HLA. In two of eight donors, the top clonotype was HLA-C-restricted CMV-specific.

This clonotype was observed a few times. The antigen remains undetermined. The receptor comes from a human donor in good health (CMV status not recorded). Some clones in this sample may be carry-over from other donors' samples. The sample consisted of CD8+ T cells from cultured PBMCs, taken from culture after CMV antigen stimulation. This rearrangement joins TRBV12-3 or TRBV12-4 to TRBJ2-2; D possibly corresponds to TRBD1 (5 bases). CDR3 sequence: CASTGHFNTGELFF. In nucleotides, the CDR3 is TGTGCCAGCACCGGACACTTTAACACCGGGGAGCTGTTTTTT.